Presented here are 12 T cell receptor beta chains from one specimen sequenced in a study of blood T cell repertoires in COVID-19 (dated by TCRdb to the early 2020s). The library was made by the immunoSEQ multiplex PCR assay. Drawn from immuneACCESS, this table holds only the in-frame rearrangements with V and J called that TCRdb kept. Clones are partly lost; checked studies trace under half to an unresolved V gene and leave the rest unexplained. In this sample the table shows fewer than 350,000 clones, about 85% of which occur a single time. The ten biggest clones cover 4.1% of the sample. Specimen: peripheral blood. The receptors originated from a woman between 50 and 59 years old with active or convalescent COVID-19.

This sequence joins TRBV14 and TRBJ1-1; the D is unclear. From germline, CDR1 is SGHDN and CDR2 FVKESK. Trimming pared 0 bases from V and 1 base from J, leaving 9 bases between. This CDR3 spans 15 amino acids. CDR3 protein: CASSQDWIANTEAFF. The DNA of the CDR3 is TGTGCCAGCAGCCAAGATTGGATAGCGAACACTGAAGCTTTCTTT. The variable domain in full, completed from reference TRBV14 and TRBJ1-1, reads EAGVTQFPSHSVIEKGQTVTLRCDPISGHDNLYWYRRVMGKEIKFLLHFVKESKQDESGMPNNRFLAERTGGTYSTLKVQPAELEDSGVYFCASSQDWIANTEAFFGQGTRLTVV.

This chain links TRBV29-1 with TRBJ2-1, with 7 nucleotides matching TRBD1. This CDR3 has 15 amino acids. Per germline, CDR1 SQVTM and CDR2 ANQGSEA. V trimming: 7 bases; J trimming: 4 bases; junction bases outside the gene matches: 13. For the CDR3, the DNA is TGCAGCGGCAATGACCGGGACAGCGTTTACAATGAGCAGTTCTTC. This gives the protein CSGNDRDSVYNEQFF.

The CDR3 coding sequence is TGTGCCAGCAGTGTCGGACTCCGGCCGGATTACAATGAGCAGTTCTTC. Its protein product is CASSVGLRPDYNEQFF. The chain employs TRBV2 and TRBJ2-1; tentatively, D is TRBD2 (5 bases). The CDR3 covers 16 residues. Germline V gene lookup returns CDR1 SNHLY and CDR2 FYNNEI. Trimming left V 4 bases short and J 4 bases short, with 17 bases between.

In DNA, the CDR3 is TGTGCCAGCAGCTTGCCGGGGTTGAATGAGCAGTTCTTC. As protein: CASSLPGLNEQFF. V gene TRBV5-6 combines with J gene TRBJ2-1; a possible D gene is TRBD2 (5 bases). V lost 1 base and J 7 bases, leaving 9 bases between the germline ends. The CDR3 length is 13 residues. Germline V CDR1 and CDR2: SGHDT, YYEEEE.

This rearrangement joins TRBV5-8 to TRBJ1-1, with D maybe TRBD1 (5 bases). The CDR3 extends over 14 amino acids. Germline CDR1 is SGHTS and CDR2 is YDEGEE. The V end was cut by 2 bases, the J end by 4 bases, with 12 bases between. Here the CDR3 reads CASSFRGGPTEAFF. The CDR3 DNA reads TGTGCCAGCAGCTTCCGGGGGGGACCCACTGAAGCTTTCTTT. Supplemented by reference TRBV5-8 and TRBJ1-1, the full variable domain reads EAGVTQSPTHLIKTRGQQATLRCSPISGHTSVYWYQQALGLGLQFLLWYDEGEERNRGNFPPRFSGRQFPNYSSELNVNALELEDSALYLCASSFRGGPTEAFFGQGTRLTVV.

CDR3 region: CATSSEGRGLLHF. The CDR3 DNA is TGTGCCACCAGCAGTGAGGGGAGGGGACTCCTCCACTTT. This chain links TRBV15 with TRBJ1-6, with D possibly TRBD1 on 5 matching bases. This CDR3 has 13 amino acids. V dropped 3 bases and J dropped 15 bases, with 15 bases sitting between them. Germline values: CDR1 LNHNV, CDR2 YYDKDF (reference sequence).

This chain joins TRBV19 and TRBJ2-3; D unresolved. The CDR3 totals 12 residues. V lost 1 base to trimming and J lost 5 bases, with 4 bases between them. CDR1 is LNHDA, CDR2 SQIVND, per germline (reference sequence). The CDR3 bases are TGTGCCAGTAGTATAGCAAAAGATACGCAGTATTTT. Translating it yields CASSIAKDTQYF. The full variable domain, in which reference TRBV19 and TRBJ2-3 provide the parts outside the CDR3, is DGGITQSPKYLFRKEGQNVTLSCEQNLNHDAMYWYRQDPGQGLRLIYYSQIVNDFQKGDIAEGYSVSREKKESFPLTVTSAQKNPTAFYLCASSIAKDTQYFGPGTRLTVL.

This chain uses TRBV6-1 with TRBJ2-5; a possible D gene is TRBD1 (5 bases). The CDR3 contains 18 residues. Trimming took off 4 bases at V and 1 base at J, with 22 bases between the two ends. Germline V CDR1 and CDR2: MNHNS, SASEGT. The CDR3 here is CASSGTPQATPSQETQYF. The CDR3 DNA sequence: TGTGCCAGCAGTGGTACCCCACAGGCAACACCCTCCCAAGAGACCCAGTACTTC.

This chain's CDR3 is CASSLGFGSNTEAFF. CDR3 coding DNA: TGTGCCAGCAGCTTGGGATTCGGGTCGAACACTGAAGCTTTCTTT. The chain is built from TRBV5-8 and TRBJ1-1; unclear D gene. The V and J ends lost 0 bases and 1 base respectively, with 10 bases between them. This CDR3 has 15 residues. The germline gives CDR1 SGHTS, CDR2 YDEGEE. Together with reference TRBV5-8 and TRBJ1-1, the CDR3 gives the full variable domain: EAGVTQSPTHLIKTRGQQATLRCSPISGHTSVYWYQQALGLGLQFLLWYDEGEERNRGNFPPRFSGRQFPNYSSELNVNALELEDSALYLCASSLGFGSNTEAFFGQGTRLTVV.

The gene calls are TRBV21-1 and TRBJ1-2; the D call TRBD1 from the table was never checked on the DNA. TRBV21-1 is labeled a pseudogene. The CDR3 extends over 15 amino acids. The CDR3: CASSNIGTGDHGYTF. The CDR3 nucleotides are TGTGCCAGCAGCAACATCGGGACAGGGGACCATGGCTACACCTTC.

The chain is built from TRBV25-1 and TRBJ1-1; D possibly corresponds to TRBD1 (5 bases). The V end lost 8 bases, the J end lost 5 bases, and 24 bases lay between the germline ends. Germline V gene sequence: CDR1 MGHDK, CDR2 SYGVNS. CDR3 size: 16 residues. The CDR3 loop reads CASSPRVGRGSTEAFF. The CDR3 coding sequence is TGTGCCAGCTCCCCCCGGGTAGGGAGGGGAAGTACTGAAGCTTTCTTT.

The V gene is TRBV5-1, the J gene TRBJ2-7, with D tentatively TRBD1 (7 bases). The germline V gene encodes CDR1 SGHRS and CDR2 YFSETQ. The CDR3 is 14 amino acids. Trimming removed 3 bases at V and 4 bases at J, with 14 bases between. The CDR3 DNA is TGCGCCAGCAGCTCAGGGGGGATGTTGTACGAGCAGTACTTC. Translated, it gives CASSSGGMLYEQYF.